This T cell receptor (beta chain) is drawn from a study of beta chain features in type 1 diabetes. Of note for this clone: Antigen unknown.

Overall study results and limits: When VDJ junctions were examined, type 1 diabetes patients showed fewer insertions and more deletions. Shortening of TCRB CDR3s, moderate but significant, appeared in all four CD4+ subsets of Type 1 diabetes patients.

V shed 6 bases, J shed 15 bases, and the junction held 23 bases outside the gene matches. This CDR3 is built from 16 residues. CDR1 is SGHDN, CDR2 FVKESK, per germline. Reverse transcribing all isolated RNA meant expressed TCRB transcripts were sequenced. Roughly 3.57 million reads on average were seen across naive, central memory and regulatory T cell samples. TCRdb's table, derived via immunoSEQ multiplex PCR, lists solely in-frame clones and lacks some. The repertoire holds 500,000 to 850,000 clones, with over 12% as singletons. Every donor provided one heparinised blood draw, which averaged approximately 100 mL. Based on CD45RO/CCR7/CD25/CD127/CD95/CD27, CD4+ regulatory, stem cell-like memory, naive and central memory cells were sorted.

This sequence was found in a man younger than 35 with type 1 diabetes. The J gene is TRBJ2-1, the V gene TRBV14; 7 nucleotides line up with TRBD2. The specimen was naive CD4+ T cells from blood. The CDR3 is CASSSSGTTLALLRFF. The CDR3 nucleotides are TGTGCCAGCAGTTCTTCCGGGACTACCCTAGCCCTATTGCGGTTCTTC.